This TCR beta chain was sequenced for a study of neurological immune-mediated disorders. Study-wide results and caveats: A possible signature appeared as one related-CDR3 cluster, in which phylogenetic grouping placed the repertoires of 18 of 34 multiple sclerosis patients.

In its sample, this clonotype was seen a few times. Antigen unknown. The CDR3 has 13 amino acids. CDR1 and CDR2 (germline): DFQATT, SNEGSKA (reference sequence). Trimming removed 6 bases at V and 1 base at J, with 12 bases between. Synthesis of cDNA was carried out by template-switch 5'RACE. The reaction used 10-nucleotide random UMIs. TCRdb used MiXCR to reprocess the 5' RACE reads, holding one entry per CDR3 protein. Seen here are fewer than 80,000 distinct CDR3 sequences, 4.5% to 5.5% observed once, and the top ten hold less than 3.5%. Unsorted libraries were generated from 2 million PBMCs held at -80 degrees C.

This sequence joins TRBV20-1 and TRBJ1-1; D remains unclear. The specimen sequenced was PBMCs. This receptor was obtained from a woman between 45 and 60 years old with multiple sclerosis. CDR3 sequence: CSAHRKGNTEAFF. CDR3 DNA sequence: TGCAGTGCCCACCGAAAGGGGAACACTGAAGCTTTCTTT.